These T cell receptor beta chains were read from a single sample in a study of T cell repertoires in cytomegalovirus infection. TCRdb analysed the reads with MiXCR anew, one entry per CDR3 protein. The sample has about 260,000 distinct CDR3 sequences; approximately 15% are singletons. Sequenced input: PBMCs. The receptors come from a human donor in good health (CMV status not recorded). Some clones in this sample may be carry-over from other donors' samples. CDR3s leave out the opening cysteine and the closing phenylalanine or tryptophan.

j_gene: TRBJ1-2
v_gene: TRBV20-1
CDR3aa: SAVSVNYGYT

j_gene: TRBJ2-7
v_gene: TRBV11-2
CDR3aa: ASSLRADQGQGSYEQY

j_gene: TRBJ1-1
v_gene: TRBV20-1
CDR3aa: SARTGSSEAF

j_gene: TRBJ1-1
v_gene: TRBV11-1
CDR3aa: ASSLGDRRDTEAF

j_gene: TRBJ1-3
v_gene: TRBV7-2
CDR3aa: ASSWDPGNTIY

j_gene: TRBJ2-1
v_gene: TRBV29-1
CDR3aa: SVERGLRF

j_gene: TRBJ2-3
v_gene: TRBV28
CDR3aa: ASSTGGPKRY

j_gene: TRBJ2-1
v_gene: TRBV6-4
CDR3aa: ASSDSGTSSDEQF

j_gene: TRBJ1-2
v_gene: TRBV28
CDR3aa: ASRHGQANYGYT

j_gene: TRBJ2-1
v_gene: TRBV7-2
CDR3aa: ASSFYNEQF

j_gene: TRBJ2-7
v_gene: TRBV29-1
CDR3aa: SVEGSASDYEQY

j_gene: TRBJ1-1
v_gene: TRBV2
CDR3aa: ASSAQTEGTEAF

j_gene: TRBJ1-1
v_gene: TRBV5-4
CDR3aa: ASSLRGRDTEAF

j_gene: TRBJ2-7
v_gene: TRBV28
CDR3aa: ASSPGGPYEQY

j_gene: TRBJ1-5
v_gene: TRBV20-1
CDR3aa: SASTGGGVNQPQH

j_gene: TRBJ2-7
v_gene: TRBV29-1
CDR3aa: SGQGENSYEQY

j_gene: TRBJ2-5
v_gene: TRBV28
CDR3aa: ASSSLTHQETQY

j_gene: TRBJ2-3
v_gene: TRBV6-1
CDR3aa: ASSASGAGRDTQY

j_gene: TRBJ1-2
v_gene: TRBV7-4
CDR3aa: ASSQTGGFNYGYT

j_gene: TRBJ2-1
v_gene: TRBV27
CDR3aa: ASSSGRGPV

j_gene: TRBJ2-3
v_gene: TRBV24-1
CDR3aa: ATGRTGSPDTQY

j_gene: TRBJ2-7
v_gene: TRBV25-1
CDR3aa: ASSPDRGFREQY

j_gene: TRBJ2-2
v_gene: TRBV27
CDR3aa: ASRLGAGTGELF

j_gene: TRBJ2-7
v_gene: TRBV5-4
CDR3aa: ASSLGGQGSYEQY

j_gene: TRBJ2-7
v_gene: TRBV20-1
CDR3aa: SAREQGFSEQY

j_gene: TRBJ1-2
v_gene: TRBV6-1
CDR3aa: ASSLTNYGYT

j_gene: TRBJ1-6
v_gene: TRBV7-3
CDR3aa: ASSFEGARVSYNSPLH

j_gene: TRBJ1-1
v_gene: TRBV7-2
CDR3aa: ASSLGKRNTEAF

j_gene: TRBJ2-3
v_gene: TRBV29-1
CDR3aa: SVEKQGTDTQY

j_gene: TRBJ2-5
v_gene: TRBV10-1
CDR3aa: ASSASRLAPGTQY

j_gene: TRBJ1-2
v_gene: TRBV7-9
CDR3aa: ASSLGGADYGYT

j_gene: TRBJ1-5
v_gene: TRBV6-2/TRBV6-3
CDR3aa: ASSYSGRQPQH

j_gene: TRBJ2-7
v_gene: TRBV7-9
CDR3aa: ASSLESTYEQY

j_gene: TRBJ1-4
v_gene: TRBV6-2/TRBV6-3
CDR3aa: ASSNAAGTTNEKLF

j_gene: TRBJ2-4
v_gene: TRBV7-2
CDR3aa: ASSFAGGAKNIQY

j_gene: TRBJ2-5
v_gene: TRBV7-9
CDR3aa: ASSLVGGETQY

j_gene: TRBJ2-1
v_gene: TRBV7-9
CDR3aa: ASSFYLAEHNEQF

j_gene: TRBJ1-4
v_gene: TRBV11-1
CDR3aa: ASSRTANNEKLF

j_gene: TRBJ2-2
v_gene: TRBV6-5
CDR3aa: ASGRIVAGELF

j_gene: TRBJ1-2
v_gene: TRBV7-9
CDR3aa: ASTELGGAIAYGYT

j_gene: TRBJ2-5
v_gene: TRBV20-1
CDR3aa: SAIGGLSFSFLETQY

j_gene: TRBJ2-7
v_gene: TRBV10-3
CDR3aa: AIRVRDSSYEQY

j_gene: TRBJ2-1
v_gene: TRBV7-3
CDR3aa: ASSSSLAGGYNEQF

j_gene: TRBJ2-5
v_gene: TRBV12-5
CDR3aa: ASGSSNSRVQETQY

j_gene: TRBJ2-3
v_gene: TRBV5-1
CDR3aa: ASSFGLAGAPQY

j_gene: TRBJ2-3
v_gene: TRBV7-3
CDR3aa: ASSLTKLPDTQY

j_gene: TRBJ1-2
v_gene: TRBV14
CDR3aa: ASSAGQGNGYT

j_gene: TRBJ2-3
v_gene: TRBV7-2
CDR3aa: ASSYTSGRPTDTQY

j_gene: TRBJ2-7
v_gene: TRBV7-6
CDR3aa: ASSPNSVSYEQY

j_gene: TRBJ1-5
v_gene: TRBV5-6
CDR3aa: ASSAGQAGNQPQH